This record looks at one T cell receptor (beta chain) sequence and its context. The antigen is undetermined. Naive CD8 isolation took CD45RO-negative cells positively selected for CCR7 and excluded terminally differentiated effector memory CD45RA+ cells. The record originates from a study of shared clonotypes between healthy human individuals. Findings of the study overall: Larger richness was generally estimated for naive than memory subsets. The study's rarefaction showed incomplete sorted-subset sequencing despite large depth.

Sequencing was performed with immunoSEQ multiplex PCR; in TCRdb, only in-frame clones are kept and a portion is missing. The sample has around 600,000 clones, roughly 98% seen once. The sequenced material came from naive CD8+ T cells sorted from blood. The source is a young man in good health.

CDR3 nucleotide sequence: TGTGCCAGCAGCGTGGTCACGGGACCCTTCTACGAGCAGTACTTC. Protein sequence: CASSVVTGPFYEQYF. The genes are TRBV9 and TRBJ2-7; D tentatively fits TRBD1 or TRBD2 (5 bases each). Trimming removed 2 bases from V and 3 bases from J, with 15 bases in between. CDR1 and CDR2 from the germline V gene are SGDLS and YYNGEE. The CDR3 runs 15 residues.